The 20 T cell receptor beta chains below come from one sample, sequenced in a study of T cell repertoires in cytomegalovirus infection. TCRdb independently ran MiXCR on the reads; one entry per CDR3 protein. The table has tens of thousands of distinct CDR3 sequences, around 3.8% seen once. The sequenced sample was PBMCs. The receptors derive from a human donor in good health (CMV status not recorded). Some clones in this sample may be carry-over from other donors' samples.

The chain employs TRBV7-2 and TRBJ2-3, with D perhaps given as TRBD1 or TRBD2 (6 bases each). The CDR3 is 14 residues long. The germline V gene has CDR1 SGHTA and CDR2 FQGNSA. V was trimmed by 7 bases and J by 4 bases, leaving 15 bases between them. The CDR3 protein is CASNPSAGADTQYF. Written as DNA, the CDR3 is TGTGCCAGCAACCCTAGCGCAGGGGCAGATACGCAGTATTTT.

This clonotype was observed a few times. The V gene is TRBV7-2, the J gene TRBJ2-2, with D uncertain. Trimming removed 5 bases from V and 3 bases from J, with 10 bases in between. Germline values: CDR1 SGHTA, CDR2 FQGNSA. The CDR3 is 14 residues long. CDR3 in amino acids: CASSPVYYTGELFF. The DNA of the CDR3 is TGTGCCAGCAGCCCAGTATACTACACCGGGGAGCTGTTTTTT.

This clonotype was seen at least ten times. V gene TRBV11-3 combines with J gene TRBJ2-5; the D is unclear. V was clipped by 0 bases and J by 1 base, with 9 bases between them. This CDR3 comprises 15 residues. Germline lookup yields CDR1 SGHNT and CDR2 YENEEA. The CDR3 loop reads CASSLDSGVQETQYF. The CDR3 DNA sequence: TGTGCCAGCAGCTTAGATTCAGGCGTCCAAGAGACCCAGTACTTC.

The V and J genes are TRBV5-6 and TRBJ1-4, with D hard to call. This CDR3 contains 14 residues. The V gene's germline CDR1 is SGHDT and CDR2 YYEEEE. Trimming pared 7 bases from V and 10 bases from J, leaving 20 bases between. CDR3 protein: CASSLATKFGKLFF. The CDR3, as DNA: TGTGCCAGCTCCCTCGCCACGAAGTTTGGAAAACTGTTTTTT.

The chain employs TRBV2 and TRBJ1-5; 9 bases fit TRBD1. Unmatched junction bases numbered 3, after V lost 4 bases and J lost 2 bases. Germline values: CDR1 SNHLY, CDR2 FYNNEI. The CDR3 runs 15 residues. CDR3 residues: CASSGTGVGNQPQHF. In DNA form, the CDR3 reads TGTGCCAGCAGTGGGACAGGGGTGGGCAATCAGCCCCAGCATTTT.

This clonotype occurred many times. The V gene is TRBV6-2 or TRBV6-3, the J gene TRBJ1-1, with D maybe TRBD1 (6 bases). The CDR3 is 13 residues long. The V end was cut by 9 bases, the J end by 0 bases, with 11 bases between. CDR1 is MNHEY and CDR2 is SVGEGT in the germline V gene. CDR3 DNA: TGTGCCAGTACAGGGCTCATGAACACTGAAGCTTTCTTT. Amino acid sequence: CASTGLMNTEAFF.

This clonotype was counted many times. The gene calls are TRBV5-6 and TRBJ1-1; D not certain. Germline V CDR1 and CDR2: SGHDT, YYEEEE. The V end was cut by 4 bases, the J end by 3 bases, with 19 bases between. The CDR3 sequence is 16 residues long. CDR3 nucleotides: TGTGCCAGCAGCAATGGTGTTTTTCGGTTTGACACTGAAGCTTTCTTT. Protein: CASSNGVFRFDTEAFF.

This clonotype has ten or more counts. The chain is built from TRBV7-6 and TRBJ2-3; D perhaps matches TRBD1 (6 bases). The germline V gene has CDR1 SGHVS and CDR2 FNYEAQ. The CDR3 loop spans 15 amino acids. The V and J ends lost 10 bases and 4 bases respectively, with 21 bases between them. The chain's CDR3 is CATTDRLWGADTQYF. CDR3 coding DNA: TGTGCCACCACAGACAGGCTTTGGGGTGCAGATACGCAGTATTTT.

This sequence joins TRBV20-1 and TRBJ2-2, with D unresolved. CDR1 is DFQATT and CDR2 is SNEGSKA in the germline V gene (reference sequence). This CDR3 region has 14 residues. The V and J ends lost 1 base and 0 bases respectively, with 6 bases between them. CDR3 in DNA: TGCAGTGCTAGAGGGCATTCGAACACCGGGGAGCTGTTTTTT. Translated, it gives CSARGHSNTGELFF.

The table lists this clonotype with many counts. This chain joins TRBV19 and TRBJ2-1; no reliable D call. Germline values: CDR1 LNHDA, CDR2 SQIVND (reference sequence). V lost 7 bases, J lost 2 bases, and 15 bases lay in between. This CDR3 is built from 15 residues. CDR3 residues: CASTTTVQTYNEQFF. The CDR3 bases are TGTGCCAGTACCACGACCGTTCAAACCTACAATGAGCAGTTCTTC.

This clonotype was found many times. V usage is TRBV18 and J usage is TRBJ1-1; D is possibly TRBD1 (6 bases). This CDR3 region has 14 residues. Trimming left V 4 bases short and J 5 bases short, with 14 bases between. CDR1 and CDR2 from the germline V gene are KGHSH and LQKENI. CDR3 sequence reads: CASSQNFGQTEAFF. The CDR3 nucleotides are TGTGCCAGCTCACAGAATTTCGGACAGACTGAAGCTTTCTTT. Together with reference TRBV18 and TRBJ1-1, the CDR3 gives the full variable domain: NAGVMQNPRHLVRRRGQEARLRCSPMKGHSHVYWYRQLPEEGLKFMVYLQKENIIDESGMPKERFSAEFPKEGPSILRIQQVVRGDSAAYFCASSQNFGQTEAFFGQGTRLTVV.

This clonotype was counted many times. This sequence joins TRBV12-3 or TRBV12-4 and TRBJ1-1; no reliable D call. The length of the CDR3 is 14 residues. The V end lost 5 bases, the J end lost 5 bases, and 15 bases lay between the germline ends. CDR3 nucleotides: TGTGCCAGCAGTCCATACTTAAGTTCAACTGAAGCTTTCTTT. Translating it yields CASSPYLSSTEAFF.

This clonotype was detected many times. This chain links TRBV2 with TRBJ2-6; D remains unclear. The germline V and J ends were trimmed by 6 bases and 0 bases, with 6 bases remaining between them. This CDR3 region has 14 residues. Germline CDR1 reads SNHLY; CDR2 reads FYNNEI. The CDR3 sequence: CASRKDSGANVLTF. The CDR3 DNA sequence: TGTGCCAGCAGGAAGGACTCTGGGGCCAACGTCCTGACTTTC.

In its sample, this clonotype was seen many times. The gene calls are TRBV28 and TRBJ2-1; D is unclear. Deletions cut 3 bases from V and 5 bases from J, with 14 bases between. CDR3 length: 15 amino acids. Germline lookup yields CDR1 MDHEN and CDR2 SYDVKM. CDR3 residues: CASSFTRSSNNEQFF. CDR3 nucleotides: TGTGCCAGCAGTTTCACCCGGTCGTCTAACAATGAGCAGTTCTTC.

This clonotype was seen ten or more times. The rearrangement uses TRBV7-2 and TRBJ2-2; no firm D call. CDR1 and CDR2 (germline): SGHTA, FQGNSA. The CDR3 runs to 15 residues. The V and J ends lost 3 bases and 6 bases respectively, with 14 bases between them. The CDR3 DNA reads TGTGCCAGCAGCTTTTTCCCTGGAGTGTCCGGGGAGCTGTTTTTT. It codes for CASSFFPGVSGELFF.

A few counts support this clonotype. The CDR3 nucleotides are TGTGCCAGCAGTGCGACTAGCGGGAGGGGGGAAGAGACCCAGTACTTC. It specifies CASSATSGRGEETQYF. The chain employs TRBV6-6 and TRBJ2-5; 14 bases align to TRBD2. This CDR3 region has 16 residues. In germline, CDR1 is MNHNY, CDR2 SVGAGI (reference sequence). V was clipped by 5 bases and J by 3 bases; unmatched bases: 5.

This clonotype showed up many times. The J gene is TRBJ2-1, the V gene TRBV7-2; D not resolved. V was trimmed by 5 bases and J by 9 bases, leaving 14 bases between them. The CDR3 consists of 13 residues. From germline, CDR1 is SGHTA and CDR2 FQGNSA. CDR3 in DNA: TGTGCCAGCAGCGCCCTCTACGGCGGTGAGCAGTTCTTC. Translating it yields CASSALYGGEQFF.

This clonotype was counted at least ten times. V is TRBV29-1 and J is TRBJ1-2; unclear D gene. The CDR3 sequence is 12 residues long. Germline V lookup: CDR1 SQVTM, CDR2 ANQGSEA. V lost 2 bases to trimming and J lost 2 bases, with 6 bases between them. The CDR3 region is CSVEFGNYGYTF. The CDR3 coding sequence is TGCAGCGTTGAATTTGGGAACTATGGCTACACCTTC.

In this sample, this clonotype turned up many times. The gene calls are TRBV7-3 and TRBJ2-1; possible D gene TRBD2, 7 bases. Germline CDR1 and CDR2: SGHTA and FQGTGA. The V and J ends lost 5 bases and 8 bases respectively, with 22 bases between them. This CDR3 has 16 amino acids. Written as DNA, the CDR3 is TGTGCCAGCAGCCCAAATCGGGGGGCCGGGACGGATGAGCAGTTCTTC. Its translation: CASSPNRGAGTDEQFF.

This clonotype was found many times. This sequence joins TRBV11-2 and TRBJ2-7; the match to TRBD2 covers 15 bases. The V segment lost 3 bases and the J segment 4 bases; nucleotides outside the gene matches: 7. This CDR3 is 17 amino acids long. The germline V gene encodes CDR1 SGHAT and CDR2 FQNNGV. The CDR3 nucleotides are TGTGCCAGCAGCTTGGCTGGGACTAGCGGGAGGAGATACGAGCAGTACTTC. Protein: CASSLAGTSGRRYEQYF.